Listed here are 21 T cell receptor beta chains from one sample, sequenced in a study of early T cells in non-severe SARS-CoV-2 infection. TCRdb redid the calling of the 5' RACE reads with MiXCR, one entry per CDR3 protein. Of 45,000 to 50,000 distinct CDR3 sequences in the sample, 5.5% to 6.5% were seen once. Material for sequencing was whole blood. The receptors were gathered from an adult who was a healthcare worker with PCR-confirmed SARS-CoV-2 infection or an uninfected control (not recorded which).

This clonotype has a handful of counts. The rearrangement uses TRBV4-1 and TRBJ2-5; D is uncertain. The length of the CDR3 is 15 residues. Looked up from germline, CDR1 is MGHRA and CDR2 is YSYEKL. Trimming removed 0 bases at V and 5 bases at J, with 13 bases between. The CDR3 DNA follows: TGCGCCAGCAGCCAAGATTGGCAACAAGCGGAGACCCAGTACTTC. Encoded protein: CASSQDWQQAETQYF.

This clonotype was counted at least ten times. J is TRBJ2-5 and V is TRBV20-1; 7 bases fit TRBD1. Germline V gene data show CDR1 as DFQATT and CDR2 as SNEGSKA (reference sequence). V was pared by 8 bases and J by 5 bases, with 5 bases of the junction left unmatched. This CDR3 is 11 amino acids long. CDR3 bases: TGCAGTCTTAGGGGGCCGGAGACCCAGTACTTC. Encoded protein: CSLRGPETQYF.

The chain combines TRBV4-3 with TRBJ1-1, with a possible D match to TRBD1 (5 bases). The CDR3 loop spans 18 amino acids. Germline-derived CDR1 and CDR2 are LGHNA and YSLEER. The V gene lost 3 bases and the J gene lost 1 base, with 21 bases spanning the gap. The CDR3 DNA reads TGCGCCAGCAGCCAGCACAATCGGGGGAGGGAGTGGAACACTGAAGCTTTCTTT. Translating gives CASSQHNRGREWNTEAFF.

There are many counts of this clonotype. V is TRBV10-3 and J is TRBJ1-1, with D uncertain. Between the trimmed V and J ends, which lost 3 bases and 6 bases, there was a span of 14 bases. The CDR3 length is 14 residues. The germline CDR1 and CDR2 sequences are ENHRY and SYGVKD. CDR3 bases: TGTGCCATCAGTGACTGGGCCAGCGAGGCTGAAGCTTTCTTT. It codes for CAISDWASEAEAFF.

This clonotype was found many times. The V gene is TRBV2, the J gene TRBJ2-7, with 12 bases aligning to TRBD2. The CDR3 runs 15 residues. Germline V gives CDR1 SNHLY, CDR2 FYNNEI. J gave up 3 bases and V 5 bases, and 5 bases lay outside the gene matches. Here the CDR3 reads CASSYRTSGIYEQYF. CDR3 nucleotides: TGTGCCAGCAGTTACAGGACTAGCGGGATCTACGAGCAGTACTTC.

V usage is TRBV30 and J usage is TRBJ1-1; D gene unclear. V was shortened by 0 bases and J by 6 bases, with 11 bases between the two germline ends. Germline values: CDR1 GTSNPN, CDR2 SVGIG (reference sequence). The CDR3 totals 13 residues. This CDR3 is CAWSVNSLSEAFF. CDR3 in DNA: TGTGCCTGGAGTGTAAACAGCCTATCTGAAGCTTTCTTT.

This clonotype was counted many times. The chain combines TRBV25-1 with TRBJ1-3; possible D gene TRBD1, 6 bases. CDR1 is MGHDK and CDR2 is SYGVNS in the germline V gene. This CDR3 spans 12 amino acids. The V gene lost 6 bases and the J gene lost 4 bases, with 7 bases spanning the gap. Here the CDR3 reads CASRGQGNTIYF. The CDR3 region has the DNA TGTGCCAGCAGGGGACAAGGAAACACCATATATTTT.

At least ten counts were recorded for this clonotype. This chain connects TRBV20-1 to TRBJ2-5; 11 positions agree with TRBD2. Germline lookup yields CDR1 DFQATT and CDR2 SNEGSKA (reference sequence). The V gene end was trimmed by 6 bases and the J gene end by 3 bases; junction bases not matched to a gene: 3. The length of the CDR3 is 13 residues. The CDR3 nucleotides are TGCAGTGCCATACTAGCGGGAGAAGAGACCCAGTACTTC. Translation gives CSAILAGEETQYF.

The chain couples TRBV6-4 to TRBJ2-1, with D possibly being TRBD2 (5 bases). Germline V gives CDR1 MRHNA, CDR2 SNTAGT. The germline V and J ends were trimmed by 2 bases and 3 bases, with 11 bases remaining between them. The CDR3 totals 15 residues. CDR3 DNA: TGTGCCAGCAGTGACGGTATAGGAGGCTACAATGAGCAGTTCTTC. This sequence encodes CASSDGIGGYNEQFF.

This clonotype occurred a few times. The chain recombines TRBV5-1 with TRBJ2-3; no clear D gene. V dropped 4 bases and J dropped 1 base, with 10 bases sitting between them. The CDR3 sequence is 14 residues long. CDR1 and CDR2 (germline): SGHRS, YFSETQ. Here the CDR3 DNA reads TGCGCCAGCAGCACCTCCCGGGGCACAGATACGCAGTATTTT. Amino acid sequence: CASSTSRGTDTQYF.

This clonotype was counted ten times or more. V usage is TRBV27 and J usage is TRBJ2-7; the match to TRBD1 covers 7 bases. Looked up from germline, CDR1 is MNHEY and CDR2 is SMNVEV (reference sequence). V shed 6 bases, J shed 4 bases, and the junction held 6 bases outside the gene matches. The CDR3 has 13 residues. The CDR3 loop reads CASRVTGTYEQYF. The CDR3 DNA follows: TGTGCCAGCAGAGTGACAGGGACGTACGAGCAGTACTTC.

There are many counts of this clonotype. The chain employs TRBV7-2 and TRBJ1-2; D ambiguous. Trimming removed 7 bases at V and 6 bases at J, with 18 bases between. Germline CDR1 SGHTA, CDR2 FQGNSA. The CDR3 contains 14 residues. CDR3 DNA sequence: TGTGCCAGCAAAGGGTTATCGTGGGTGGATGGCTACACCTTC. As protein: CASKGLSWVDGYTF.

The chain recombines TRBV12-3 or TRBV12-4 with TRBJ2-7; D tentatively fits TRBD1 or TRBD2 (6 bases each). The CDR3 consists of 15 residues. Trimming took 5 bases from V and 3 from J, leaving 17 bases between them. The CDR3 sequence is CASSTWGAVGYEQYF. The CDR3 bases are TGTGCCAGCAGTACCTGGGGGGCGGTCGGCTACGAGCAGTACTTC.

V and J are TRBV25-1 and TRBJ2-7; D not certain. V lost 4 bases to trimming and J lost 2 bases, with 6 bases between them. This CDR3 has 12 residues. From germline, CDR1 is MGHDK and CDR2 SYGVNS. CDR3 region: CASSVAAYEQYF. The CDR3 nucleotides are TGTGCCAGCAGTGTAGCAGCCTACGAGCAGTACTTC.

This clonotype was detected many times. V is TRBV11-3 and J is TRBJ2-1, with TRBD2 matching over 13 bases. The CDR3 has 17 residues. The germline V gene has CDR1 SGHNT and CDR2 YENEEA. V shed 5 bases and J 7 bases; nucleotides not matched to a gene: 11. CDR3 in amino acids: CASSLRLAGGRANEQFF. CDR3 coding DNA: TGTGCCAGCAGCCTCAGACTAGCGGGAGGACGGGCAAATGAGCAGTTCTTC.

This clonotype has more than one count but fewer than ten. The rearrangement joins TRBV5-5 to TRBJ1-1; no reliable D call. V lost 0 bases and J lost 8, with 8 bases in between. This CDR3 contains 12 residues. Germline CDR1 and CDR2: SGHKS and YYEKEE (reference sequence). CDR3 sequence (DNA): TGTGCCAGCAGCTTGGTCTCGCAAGAAGCTTTCTTT. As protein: CASSLVSQEAFF.

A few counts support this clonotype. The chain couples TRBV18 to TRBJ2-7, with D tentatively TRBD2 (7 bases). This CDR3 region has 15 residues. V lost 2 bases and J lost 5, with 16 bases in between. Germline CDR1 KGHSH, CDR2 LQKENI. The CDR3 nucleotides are TGTGCCAGCTCACCAAACCAAGGGGGAGGGGACGAGCAGTACTTC. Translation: CASSPNQGGGDEQYF. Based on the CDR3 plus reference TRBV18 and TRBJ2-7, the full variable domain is NAGVMQNPRHLVRRRGQEARLRCSPMKGHSHVYWYRQLPEEGLKFMVYLQKENIIDESGMPKERFSAEFPKEGPSILRIQQVVRGDSAAYFCASSPNQGGGDEQYFGPGTRLTVT.

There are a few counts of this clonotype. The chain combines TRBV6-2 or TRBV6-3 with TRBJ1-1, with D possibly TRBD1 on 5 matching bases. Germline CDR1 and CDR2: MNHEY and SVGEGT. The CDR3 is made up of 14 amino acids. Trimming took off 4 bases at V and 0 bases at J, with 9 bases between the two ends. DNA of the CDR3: TGTGCCAGCAGTTGGTGGGGGGTGAACACTGAAGCTTTCTTT. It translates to CASSWWGVNTEAFF.

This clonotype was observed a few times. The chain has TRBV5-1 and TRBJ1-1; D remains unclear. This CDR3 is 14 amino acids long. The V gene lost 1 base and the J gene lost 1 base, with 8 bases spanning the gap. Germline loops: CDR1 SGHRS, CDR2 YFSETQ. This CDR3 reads CASSLSKGNTEAFF. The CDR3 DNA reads TGCGCCAGCAGCTTGTCTAAGGGGAACACTGAAGCTTTCTTT.

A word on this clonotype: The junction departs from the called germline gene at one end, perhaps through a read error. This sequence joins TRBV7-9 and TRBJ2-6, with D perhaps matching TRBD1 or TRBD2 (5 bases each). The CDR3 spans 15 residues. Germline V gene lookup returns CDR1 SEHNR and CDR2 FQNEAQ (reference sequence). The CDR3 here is CASSYGASGTNVLTF. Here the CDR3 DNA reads TGTGCCAGCAGCTACGGGGCCTCTGGGACCAACGTCCTGACTTTC.

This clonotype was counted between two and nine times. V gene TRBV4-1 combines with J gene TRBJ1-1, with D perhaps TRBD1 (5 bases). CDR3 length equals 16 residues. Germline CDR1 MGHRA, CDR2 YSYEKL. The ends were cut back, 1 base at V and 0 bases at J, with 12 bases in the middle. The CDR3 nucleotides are TGCGCCAGCAGCCAAGTCACGGGGCCCATGAACACTGAAGCTTTCTTT. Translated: CASSQVTGPMNTEAFF.